The present T cell receptor beta chain was sequenced within a study of identical twins. Only a few counts were recorded for this clonotype. CDR3 length: 17 residues. From germline, CDR1 is SGHVS and CDR2 FQNEAQ. After removal of 3 bases from V and 7 bases from J, the junction contained 13 bases not matched to a gene. MiXCR, applied by TCRdb to the 5' RACE reads, yields one record per CDR3 protein. This sample has about 530,000 distinct CDR3 sequences, with approximately 20% found just once. This same sample was also part of a study on yellow fever vaccine responses in identical twins.

Material for sequencing was CD4+ T cells sorted from blood. The V call is TRBV7-8, the J call TRBJ1-5; TRBD1 matches at 9 bases. This clonotype was sampled from a woman under 30 in good health. This CDR3 is CASSLSQTGGIGQPQHF. The CDR3 region has the DNA TGTGCCAGCAGCTTGAGCCAGACAGGGGGAATAGGGCAGCCCCAGCATTTT.